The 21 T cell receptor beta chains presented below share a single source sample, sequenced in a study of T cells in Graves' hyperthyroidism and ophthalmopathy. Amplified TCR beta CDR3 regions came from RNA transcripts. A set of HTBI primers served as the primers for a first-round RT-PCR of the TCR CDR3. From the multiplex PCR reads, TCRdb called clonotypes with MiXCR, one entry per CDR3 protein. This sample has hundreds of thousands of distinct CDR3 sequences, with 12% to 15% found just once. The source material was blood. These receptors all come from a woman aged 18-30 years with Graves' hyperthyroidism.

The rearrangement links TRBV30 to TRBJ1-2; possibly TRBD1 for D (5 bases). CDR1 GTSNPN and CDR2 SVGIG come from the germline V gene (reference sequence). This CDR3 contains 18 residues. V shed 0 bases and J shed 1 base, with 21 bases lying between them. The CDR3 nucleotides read TGTGCCTGGAGTGTATCACCGTCAGGGCAGCGAGTTAACTATGGCTACACCTTC. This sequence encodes CAWSVSPSGQRVNYGYTF.

Here the CDR3 reads CASSAASSFYEQYF. The CDR3 region has the DNA TGTGCCAGCAGCGCCGCTTCTAGCTTCTACGAGCAGTACTTC. V and J are TRBV9 and TRBJ2-7, with a weak D call TRBD2 (5 bases). Germline V gene sequence: CDR1 SGDLS, CDR2 YYNGEE. Trimming removed 3 bases at V and 3 bases at J, with 13 bases between. There are 14 residues in the CDR3.

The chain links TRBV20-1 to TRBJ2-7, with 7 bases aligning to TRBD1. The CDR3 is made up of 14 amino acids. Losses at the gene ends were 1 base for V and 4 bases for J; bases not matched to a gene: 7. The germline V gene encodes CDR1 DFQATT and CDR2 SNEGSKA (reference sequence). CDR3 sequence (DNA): TGCAGTGCTAGAGGAAGGACAGGCGATTACGAGCAGTACTTC. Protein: CSARGRTGDYEQYF.

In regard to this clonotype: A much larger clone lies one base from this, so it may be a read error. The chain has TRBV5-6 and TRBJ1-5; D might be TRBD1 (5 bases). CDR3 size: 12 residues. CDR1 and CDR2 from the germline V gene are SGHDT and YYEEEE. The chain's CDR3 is CASSFGGQAQHF. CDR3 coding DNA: TGTGCCAGCAGCTTCGGGGGTCAGGCCCAGCATTTT.

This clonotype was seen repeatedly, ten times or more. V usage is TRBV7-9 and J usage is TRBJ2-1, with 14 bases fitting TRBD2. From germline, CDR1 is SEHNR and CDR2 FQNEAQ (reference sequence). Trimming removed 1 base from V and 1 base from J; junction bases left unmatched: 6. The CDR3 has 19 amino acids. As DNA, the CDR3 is TGTGCCAGCAGCTTAGGACTAGCGGGAGGGCCAAGGTCCTACAATGAGCAGTTCTTC. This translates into CASSLGLAGGPRSYNEQFF.

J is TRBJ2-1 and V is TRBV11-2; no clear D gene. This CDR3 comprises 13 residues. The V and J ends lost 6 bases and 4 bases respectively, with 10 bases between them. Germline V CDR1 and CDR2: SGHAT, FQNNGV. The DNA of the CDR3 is TGTGCCAGCAGGGTGGACCATTACAATGAGCAGTTCTTC. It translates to CASRVDHYNEQFF. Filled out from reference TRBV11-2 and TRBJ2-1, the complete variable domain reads EAGVAQSPRYKIIEKRQSVAFWCNPISGHATLYWYQQILGQGPKLLIQFQNNGVVDDSQLPKDRFSAERLKGVDSTLKIQPAKLEDSAVYLCASRVDHYNEQFFGPGTRLTVL.

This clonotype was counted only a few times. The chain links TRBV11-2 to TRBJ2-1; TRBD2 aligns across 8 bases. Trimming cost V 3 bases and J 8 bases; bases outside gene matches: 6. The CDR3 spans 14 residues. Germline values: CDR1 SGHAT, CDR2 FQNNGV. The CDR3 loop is CASSLTSAAYEQFF. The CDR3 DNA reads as TGTGCCAGCAGCTTGACTAGCGCGGCCTATGAGCAGTTCTTC.

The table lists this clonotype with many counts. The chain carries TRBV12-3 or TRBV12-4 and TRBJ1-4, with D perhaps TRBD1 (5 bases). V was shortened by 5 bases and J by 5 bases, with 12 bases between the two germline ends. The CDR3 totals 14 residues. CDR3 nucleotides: TGTGCCAGCAGTCGAGGGGACTTAAATGAAAAACTGTTTTTT. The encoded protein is CASSRGDLNEKLFF.

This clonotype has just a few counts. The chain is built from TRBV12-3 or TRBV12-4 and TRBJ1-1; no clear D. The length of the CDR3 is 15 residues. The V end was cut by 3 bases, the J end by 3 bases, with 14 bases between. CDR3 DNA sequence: TGTGCCAGCAGTTTGAGAGGCGTGGGGTACACTGAAGCTTTCTTT. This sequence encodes CASSLRGVGYTEAFF.

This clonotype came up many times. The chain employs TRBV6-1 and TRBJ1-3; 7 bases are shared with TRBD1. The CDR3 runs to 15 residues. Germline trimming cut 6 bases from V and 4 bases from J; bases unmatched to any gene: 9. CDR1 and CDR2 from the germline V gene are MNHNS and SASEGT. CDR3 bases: TGTGCCAGCAGGGCTGGGACAGCCCGAGGAAACACCATATATTTT. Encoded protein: CASRAGTARGNTIYF.

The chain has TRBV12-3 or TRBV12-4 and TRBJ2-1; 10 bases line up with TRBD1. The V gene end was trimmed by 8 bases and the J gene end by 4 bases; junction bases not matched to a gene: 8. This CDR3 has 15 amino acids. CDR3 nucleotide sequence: TGTGCCAGCGCCCCGGGACAGGGGCCTTACAATGAGCAGTTCTTC. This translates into CASAPGQGPYNEQFF.

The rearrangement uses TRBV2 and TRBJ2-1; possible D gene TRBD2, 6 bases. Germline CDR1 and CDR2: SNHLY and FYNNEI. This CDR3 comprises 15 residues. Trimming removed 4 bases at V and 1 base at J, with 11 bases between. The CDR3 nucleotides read TGTGCCAGCAGTGCGGACGGGAGTTCCTACAATGAGCAGTTCTTC. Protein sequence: CASSADGSSYNEQFF. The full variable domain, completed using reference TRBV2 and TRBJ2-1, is EPEVTQTPSHQVTQMGQEVILRCVPISNHLYFYWYRQILGQKVEFLVSFYNNEISEKSEIFDDQFSVERPDGSNFTLKIRSTKLEDSAMYFCASSADGSSYNEQFFGPGTRLTVL.

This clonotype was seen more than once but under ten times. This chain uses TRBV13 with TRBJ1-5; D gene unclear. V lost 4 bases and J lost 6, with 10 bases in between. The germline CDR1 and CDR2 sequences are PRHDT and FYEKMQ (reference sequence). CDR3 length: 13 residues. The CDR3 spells CASSSGWSQPQHF. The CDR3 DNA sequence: TGTGCCAGCAGCTCTGGTTGGAGTCAGCCCCAGCATTTT.

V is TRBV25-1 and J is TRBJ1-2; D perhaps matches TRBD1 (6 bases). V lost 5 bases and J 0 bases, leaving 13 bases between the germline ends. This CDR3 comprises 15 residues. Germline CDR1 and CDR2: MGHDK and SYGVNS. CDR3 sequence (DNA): TGTGCCAGCAGTACATCCCAGGGGACTAACTATGGCTACACCTTC. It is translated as CASSTSQGTNYGYTF.

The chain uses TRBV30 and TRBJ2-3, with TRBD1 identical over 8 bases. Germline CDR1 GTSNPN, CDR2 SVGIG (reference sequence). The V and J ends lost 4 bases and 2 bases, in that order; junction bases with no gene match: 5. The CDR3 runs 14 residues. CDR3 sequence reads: CAWTLTGDTDTQYF. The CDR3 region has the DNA TGTGCCTGGACCCTGACAGGGGACACAGATACGCAGTATTTT. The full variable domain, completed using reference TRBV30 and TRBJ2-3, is SQTIHQWPATLVQPVGSPLSLECTVEGTSNPNLYWYRQAAGRGLQLLFYSVGIGQISSEVPQNLSASRPQDRQFILSSKKLLLSDSGFYLCAWTLTGDTDTQYFGPGTRLTVL.

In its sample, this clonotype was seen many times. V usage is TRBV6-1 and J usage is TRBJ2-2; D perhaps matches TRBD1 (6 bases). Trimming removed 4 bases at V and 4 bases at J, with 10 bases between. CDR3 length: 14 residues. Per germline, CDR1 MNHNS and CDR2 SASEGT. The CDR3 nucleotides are TGTGCCAGCAGTGTACAGGGCCGCACCGGGGAGCTGTTTTTT. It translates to CASSVQGRTGELFF.

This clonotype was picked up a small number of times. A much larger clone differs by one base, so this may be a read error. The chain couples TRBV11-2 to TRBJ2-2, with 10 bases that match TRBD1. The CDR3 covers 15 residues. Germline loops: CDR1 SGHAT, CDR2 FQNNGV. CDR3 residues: CASSYGQGGSGEPFF. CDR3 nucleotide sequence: TGTGCCAGCAGTTACGGACAGGGGGGTTCCGGGGAGCCGTTTTTT. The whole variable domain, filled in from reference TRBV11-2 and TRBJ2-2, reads EAGVAQSPRYKIIEKRQSVAFWCNPISGHATLYWYQQILGQGPKLLIQFQNNGVVDDSQLPKDRFSAERLKGVDSTLKIQPAKLEDSAVYLCASSYGQGGSGEPFFGEGSRLTVL.

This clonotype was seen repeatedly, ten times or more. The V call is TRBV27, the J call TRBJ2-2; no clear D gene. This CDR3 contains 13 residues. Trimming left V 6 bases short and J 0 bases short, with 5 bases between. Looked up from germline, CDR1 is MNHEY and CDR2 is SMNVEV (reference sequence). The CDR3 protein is CASRAANTGELFF. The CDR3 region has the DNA TGTGCCAGCAGAGCCGCGAACACCGGGGAGCTGTTTTTT.

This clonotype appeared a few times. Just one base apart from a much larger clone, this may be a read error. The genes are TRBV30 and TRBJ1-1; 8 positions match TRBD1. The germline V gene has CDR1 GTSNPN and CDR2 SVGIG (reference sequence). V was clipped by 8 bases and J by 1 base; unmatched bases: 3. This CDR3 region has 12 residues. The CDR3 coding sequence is TGTGCCGAAGGGACAGGGAACACTGAAGCTTTCTTT. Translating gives CAEGTGNTEAFF.

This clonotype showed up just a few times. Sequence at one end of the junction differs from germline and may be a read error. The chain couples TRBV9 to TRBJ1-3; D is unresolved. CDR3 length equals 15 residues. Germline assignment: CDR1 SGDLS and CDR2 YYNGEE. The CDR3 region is CASSLRGRAGNTIYF. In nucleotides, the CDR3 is TGTGCCAGCAGCCTCAGAGGGAGGGCAGGAAACACCATATACTTT.

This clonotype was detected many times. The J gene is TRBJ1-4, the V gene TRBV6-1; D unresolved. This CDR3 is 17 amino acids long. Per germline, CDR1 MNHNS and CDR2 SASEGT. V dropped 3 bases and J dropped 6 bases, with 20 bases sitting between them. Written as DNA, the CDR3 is TGTGCCAGCAGTGACTCCTCCGGGAGGGTACGGGATGAAAAACTGTTTTTT. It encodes CASSDSSGRVRDEKLFF.